The source of this TCR beta chain is a study of response to subunit inactivated influenza vaccine. Ten or more counts support this clonotype. TCRdb processed the RT-PCR reads anew with MiXCR; each CDR3 protein has one entry. Here the sample spans 500,000 to 550,000 distinct CDR3 sequences, under 30% being singletons. Trimming cost V 4 bases and J 0 bases, with 11 bases left between them. The CDR3 extends over 15 amino acids. A further study also used this sample, focusing on T cells expressing NK-cell markers. Per that paper: Making the TCR beta cDNA relied on 5'RACE template switching with UMIs. Restriction of the sorted population to alpha-beta TCR T cells was achieved in several experiments with an anti-gamma-delta TCR antibody. One observes that, in several donors, these clonotypes were also the leading ones within the CD3+CD56-NKG2C+ fraction. HCMV specificity was not established for the expanded NKG2C+ T cell clones.

The material was CD4+ T cells sorted from PBMCs, obtained 11 to 12 days after vaccination. This TCR was recovered from a man aged 50 or older who received an inactivated influenza vaccine. This rearrangement joins TRBV12-3 or TRBV12-4 to TRBJ2-3, with a weak D call TRBD1 (5 bases). CDR3 bases: TGTGCCAGCAGTTCCGACAGTCGCAGCACAGATACGCAGTATTTT. It yields the protein CASSSDSRSTDTQYF.